This TCR beta chain was sequenced in a study of blood T cell repertoires in COVID-19. For the study at large: Samples taken during acute and convalescent COVID-19 were collected in the United States, Italy and Spain. T cells, B-cell-depleted T cells, or PBMCs provided the cDNA or gDNA that served as material.

The CDR3 totals 16 residues. V shed 0 bases and J 17 bases; nucleotides not matched to a gene: 14. The germline CDR1 and CDR2 sequences are LGHNA and YNFKEQ. Original handling: Reference gene primers were amplified, and this amplification served to estimate nucleated cell counts. Sequencing used immunoSEQ multiplex PCR; TCRdb keeps in-frame clones, though not all of them. The V and J calls and clone size were taken over from that table, and D and trimming were inferred from the DNA. The sample shows about 300,000 clones, 88% of them seen only once. Sequencing was performed on peripheral blood. This TCR was sampled from a woman in her 30s who had recovered from COVID-19. This chain connects TRBV4-2 to TRBJ1-6, with TRBD1 matching over 9 bases. CDR3 amino acids: CASSQDRGQGLAMFHF. In nucleotides, the CDR3 is TGTGCCAGCAGCCAAGATCGGGGACAGGGATTGGCCATGTTCCACTTT.